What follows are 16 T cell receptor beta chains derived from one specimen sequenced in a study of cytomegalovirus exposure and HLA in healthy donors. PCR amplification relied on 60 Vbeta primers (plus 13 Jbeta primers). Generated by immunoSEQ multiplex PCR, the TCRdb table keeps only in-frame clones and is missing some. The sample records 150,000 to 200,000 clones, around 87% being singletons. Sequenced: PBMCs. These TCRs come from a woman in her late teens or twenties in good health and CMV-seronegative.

DNA for the CDR3: TGTGCCAGCAGTTACGCGGCGGGGGGATACGAGCAGTACTTC. It codes for CASSYAAGGYEQYF. The chain employs TRBV6-5 and TRBJ2-7, with TRBD2 matching over 8 bases. Per the germline V gene, CDR1 is MNHEY and CDR2 is SVGAGI. V gave up 2 bases and J gave up 4 bases; unmatched junction bases: 4. This CDR3 is 14 amino acids long.

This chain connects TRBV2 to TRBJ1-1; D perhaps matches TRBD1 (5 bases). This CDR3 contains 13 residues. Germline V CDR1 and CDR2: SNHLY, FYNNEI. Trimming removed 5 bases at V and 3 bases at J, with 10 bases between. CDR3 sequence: CASSFDRDTEAFF. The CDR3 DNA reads TGTGCCAGCAGTTTCGACAGAGACACTGAAGCTTTCTTT.

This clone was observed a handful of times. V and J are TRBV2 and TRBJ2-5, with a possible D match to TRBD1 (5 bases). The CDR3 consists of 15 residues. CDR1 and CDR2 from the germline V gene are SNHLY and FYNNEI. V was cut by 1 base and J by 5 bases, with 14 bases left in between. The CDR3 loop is CASSEVWPGRETQYF. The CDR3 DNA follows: TGTGCCAGCAGTGAAGTTTGGCCAGGGCGGGAGACCCAGTACTTC.

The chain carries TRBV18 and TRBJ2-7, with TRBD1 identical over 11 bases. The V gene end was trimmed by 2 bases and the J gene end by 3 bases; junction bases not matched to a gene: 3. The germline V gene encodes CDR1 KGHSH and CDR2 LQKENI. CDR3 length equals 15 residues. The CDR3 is CASSPFGTGGYEQYF. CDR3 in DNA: TGTGCCAGCTCACCATTCGGGACAGGGGGCTACGAGCAGTACTTC.

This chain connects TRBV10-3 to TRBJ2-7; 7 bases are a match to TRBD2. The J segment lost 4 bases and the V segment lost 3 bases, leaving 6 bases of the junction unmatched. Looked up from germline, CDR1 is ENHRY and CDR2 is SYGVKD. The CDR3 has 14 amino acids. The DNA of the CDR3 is TGTGCCATCAGTGACGTGCTAGCGGTATACGAGCAGTACTTC. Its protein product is CAISDVLAVYEQYF.

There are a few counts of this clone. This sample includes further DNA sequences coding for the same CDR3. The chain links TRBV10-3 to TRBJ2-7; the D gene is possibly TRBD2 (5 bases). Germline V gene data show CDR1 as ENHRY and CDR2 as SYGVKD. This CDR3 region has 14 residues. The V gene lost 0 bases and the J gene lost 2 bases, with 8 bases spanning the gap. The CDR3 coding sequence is TGTGCCATCAGTGAGTCGACGGGAACCTACGAGCAGTACTTC. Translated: CAISESTGTYEQYF.

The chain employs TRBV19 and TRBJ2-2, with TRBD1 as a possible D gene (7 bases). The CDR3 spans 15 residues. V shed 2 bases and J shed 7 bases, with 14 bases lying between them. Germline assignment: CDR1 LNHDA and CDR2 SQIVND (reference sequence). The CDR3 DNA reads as TGTGCCAGTAGTATATTGGACAGGCGGGACGGGGAGCTGTTTTTT. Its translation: CASSILDRRDGELFF.

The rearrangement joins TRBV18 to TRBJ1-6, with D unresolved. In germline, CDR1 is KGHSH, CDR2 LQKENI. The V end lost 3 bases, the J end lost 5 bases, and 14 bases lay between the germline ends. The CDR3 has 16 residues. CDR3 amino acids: CASSPQFSLNNSPLHF. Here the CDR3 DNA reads TGTGCCAGCTCACCCCAGTTCAGTTTAAATAATTCACCCCTCCACTTT.

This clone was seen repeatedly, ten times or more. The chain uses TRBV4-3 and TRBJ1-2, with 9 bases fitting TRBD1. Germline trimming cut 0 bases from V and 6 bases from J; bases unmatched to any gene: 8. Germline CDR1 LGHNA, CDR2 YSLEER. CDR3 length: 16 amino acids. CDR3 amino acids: CASSQDLRDRVNGYTF. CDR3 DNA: TGCGCCAGCAGCCAAGATCTCCGGGACAGGGTTAATGGCTACACCTTC.

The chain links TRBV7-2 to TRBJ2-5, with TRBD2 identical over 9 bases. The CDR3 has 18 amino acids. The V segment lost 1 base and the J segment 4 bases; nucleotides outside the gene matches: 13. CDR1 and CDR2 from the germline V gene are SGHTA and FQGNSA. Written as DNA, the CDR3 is TGTGCCAGCAGCTTAGTACAGAAGGGGTTAGCGGGAGTAGAGACCCAGTACTTC. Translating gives CASSLVQKGLAGVETQYF. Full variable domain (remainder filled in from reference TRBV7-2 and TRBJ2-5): GAGVSQSPSNKVTEKGKDVELRCDPISGHTALYWYRQSLGQGLEFLIYFQGNSAPDKSGLPSDRFSAERTGGSVSTLTIQRTQQEDSAVYLCASSLVQKGLAGVETQYFGPGTRLLVL.

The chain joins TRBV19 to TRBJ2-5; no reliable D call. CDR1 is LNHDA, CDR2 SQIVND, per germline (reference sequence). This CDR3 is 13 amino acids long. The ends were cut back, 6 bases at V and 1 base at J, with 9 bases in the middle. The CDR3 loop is CASSWARQETQYF. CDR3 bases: TGTGCCAGTAGCTGGGCACGCCAAGAGACCCAGTACTTC. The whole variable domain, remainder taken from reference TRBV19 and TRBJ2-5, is DGGITQSPKYLFRKEGQNVTLSCEQNLNHDAMYWYRQDPGQGLRLIYYSQIVNDFQKGDIAEGYSVSREKKESFPLTVTSAQKNPTAFYLCASSWARQETQYFGPGTRLLVL.

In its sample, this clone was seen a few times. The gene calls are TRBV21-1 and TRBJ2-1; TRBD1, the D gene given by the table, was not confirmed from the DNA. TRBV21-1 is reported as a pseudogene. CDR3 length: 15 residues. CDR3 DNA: TGTGCCAGCAGCAAAGCTCCGGACAGCTACAATGAGCAGTTCTTC. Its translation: CASSKAPDSYNEQFF.

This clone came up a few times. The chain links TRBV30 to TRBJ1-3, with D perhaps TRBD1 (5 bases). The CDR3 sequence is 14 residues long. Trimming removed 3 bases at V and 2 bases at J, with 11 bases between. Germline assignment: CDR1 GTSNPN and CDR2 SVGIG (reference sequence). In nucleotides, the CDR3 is TGTGCCTGGAGCCTAGGGGTGACTGGAAACACCATATATTTT. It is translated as CAWSLGVTGNTIYF.

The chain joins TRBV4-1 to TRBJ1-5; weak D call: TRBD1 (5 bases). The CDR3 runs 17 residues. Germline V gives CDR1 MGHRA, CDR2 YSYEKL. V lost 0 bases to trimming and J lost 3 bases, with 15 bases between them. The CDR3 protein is CASSQDINRSNNQPQHF. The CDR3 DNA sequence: TGCGCCAGCAGCCAAGATATCAACAGGTCGAACAATCAGCCCCAGCATTTT.

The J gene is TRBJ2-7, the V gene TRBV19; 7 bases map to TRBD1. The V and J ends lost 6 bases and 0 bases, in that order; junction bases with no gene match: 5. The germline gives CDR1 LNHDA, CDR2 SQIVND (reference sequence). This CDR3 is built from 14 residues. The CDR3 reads CASRRGQFSYEQYF. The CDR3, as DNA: TGTGCCAGTAGAAGGGGACAGTTCTCCTACGAGCAGTACTTC.

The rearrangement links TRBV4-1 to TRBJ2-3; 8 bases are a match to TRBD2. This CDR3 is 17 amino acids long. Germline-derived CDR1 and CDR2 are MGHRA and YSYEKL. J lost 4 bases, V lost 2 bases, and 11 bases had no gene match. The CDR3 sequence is CASSQKLTSGTPDTQYF. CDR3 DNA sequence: TGCGCCAGCAGCCAAAAACTCACTAGCGGAACCCCAGATACGCAGTATTTT.